A single T cell receptor (beta chain) is shown here with its context. This clonotype was counted a few times. No antigen is known for it. No clone much larger than this one lies a single base away; base qualities are absent. Donors were about 36 systemically healthy Caucasian individuals from Russia aged 6 to 90 years. Each donor gave roughly 11 milliliters of peripheral blood, drawn into EDTA-treated Vacutainer tubes. Ficoll-Paque density-gradient centrifugation was used to isolate PBMCs, with at least 6 million per sample. Trizol reagent was used to extract total RNA from the PBMCs, yielding at least 5.5 micrograms per sample. Naive CD45RAhigh/CD27high T cell percentages were measured by flow cytometry on a PBMC aliquot from every donor. The data were taken from a study of blood T cells in healthy people across ages (dated by TCRdb to 2015 to 2017). Study-level background: In model experiments, roughly one uniquely barcoded TCR beta cDNA molecule per two T cells was captured by template switching. Two additional independent replicas of 1 million unique cDNA reads from the same blood draw were analyzed for two donors (one aged 18 to 29 and one aged 80 or older). Donors were grouped into four age groups: young (average 16 years), middle-aged (39), aged (around 60) and long-lived (about 90). Age-related changes in TCR beta repertoire diversity were measured in the study by deep sequencing normalized with unique cDNA molecular identifiers. Donors of different ages were randomly distributed across sequencing lanes to avoid experimental bias.

What the authors observed across the whole study: There was a strong correlation between observed TCR beta diversity and the percentage of naive T cells measured by flow cytometry. Compared with the aged group, the long-lived group had more naive CD4+ T cells, fewer expanded clones and increased TCR diversity, suggesting age selection. Conclusive comparison of naive and antigen-experienced compartments was prevented by the profiling of bulk unsorted PBMCs. As age increased, observed TCR beta diversity per million T cells dropped in a roughly linear way, and a significant reduction was already evident by age 40. The CMV infection status of donors was not known, potentially confounding age-related changes in expanded clonotypes. Estimates of total diversity from one million sequenced T cells were regarded as lower bounds and underestimates.

The library was obtained by 5' RACE. A second PCR of about 7 to 12 cycles was performed with a sample-barcoded 5' primer and a J-beta primer mix. A unique molecular identifier was introduced onto each TCR beta cDNA molecule by a template-switch 5' adaptor carrying 12 random nucleotides. Each sample yielded at least 2.5 million CDR3-containing paired-end reads. First-strand cDNA was synthesized from all RNA with the Mint cDNA synthesis kit, primed by a TRBC-specific oligonucleotide. All cDNA was treated with uracil-DNA glycosylase and then went through a first 18-cycle PCR with the universal primers M1SS and BC2_uni_R. In the paper's pipeline: For normalization, 1 million high-quality reads, each with a distinct molecular identifier, were randomly selected from each sample. Reads sharing molecular identifiers were discarded rather than binned into consensus sequences. MiTCR, set to a Q25 quality threshold and the strictest error-elimination algorithm, was used for CDR3 identification, clonotype clustering and error correction. A nonparametric unseen species model using Euler transformation provided a lower-bound estimate of total TCR beta diversity. TCRdb applied fastp at Q25 and MiXCR to the public reads, then kept only in-frame beta chains. Merged by CDR3 protein, the rows form single entries marked with the most common genes and DNA. TCRdb's processing, not the authors', yielded these V and J calls. In this sample the table shows some 1.8 million distinct CDR3 sequences, approximately 40% of which occur a single time. The ten largest clones take up under 30% of the sample.

The CDR3 goes from the cysteine to the phenylalanine over 13 residues. Of all the DNA, just the CDR3 is kept, 39 bases in frame from base 1. The junction carries 15 bases between V and J, which are trimmed by 7 bases and 8 bases respectively. Sequencing was performed on blood. The receptor was isolated from a human donor in good health. Recombination connected TRBV12-3 or TRBV12-4 to TRBJ2-4; the D gene is possibly TRBD1 or TRBD2, each agreeing over 6 bases. CDR3 region: CASMPGGADIQYF. At the DNA level, the sequence is TGTGCCAGCATGCCCGGGGGCGCGGACATTCAGTACTTC.